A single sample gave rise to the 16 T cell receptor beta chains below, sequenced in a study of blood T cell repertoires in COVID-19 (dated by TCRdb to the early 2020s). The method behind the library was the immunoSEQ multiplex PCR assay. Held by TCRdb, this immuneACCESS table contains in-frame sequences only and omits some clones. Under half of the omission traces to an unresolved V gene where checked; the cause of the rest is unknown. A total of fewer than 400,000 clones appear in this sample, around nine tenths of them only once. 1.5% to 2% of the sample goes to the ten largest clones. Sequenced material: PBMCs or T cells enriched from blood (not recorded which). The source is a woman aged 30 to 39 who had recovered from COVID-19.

CDR3 region: CASSEAWASAYEQYF. The CDR3 bases are TGTGCCAGCAGTGAAGCTTGGGCCTCGGCCTACGAGCAGTACTTC. V is TRBV6-1 and J is TRBJ2-7; D gene ambiguous. The CDR3 loop spans 15 amino acids. Germline V CDR1 and CDR2: MNHNS, SASEGT. Between the trimmed V and J ends, which lost 0 bases and 2 bases, there was a span of 11 bases.

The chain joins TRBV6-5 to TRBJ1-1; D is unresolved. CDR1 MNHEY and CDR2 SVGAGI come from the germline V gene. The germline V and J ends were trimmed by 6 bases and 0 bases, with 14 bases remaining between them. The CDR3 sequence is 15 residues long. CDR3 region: CASSQAGFVNTEAFF. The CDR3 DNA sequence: TGTGCCAGCAGCCAGGCGGGCTTTGTGAACACTGAAGCTTTCTTT.

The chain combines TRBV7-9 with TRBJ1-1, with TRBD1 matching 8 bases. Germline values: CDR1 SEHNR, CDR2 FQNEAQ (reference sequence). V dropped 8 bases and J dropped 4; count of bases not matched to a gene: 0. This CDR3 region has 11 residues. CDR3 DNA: TGTGCCAGCGGGACAGGCACTGAAGCTTTCTTT. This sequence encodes CASGTGTEAFF.

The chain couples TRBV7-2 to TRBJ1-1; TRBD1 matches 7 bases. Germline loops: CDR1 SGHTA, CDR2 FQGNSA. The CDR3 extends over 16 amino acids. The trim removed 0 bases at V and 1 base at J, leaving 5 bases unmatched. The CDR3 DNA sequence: TGTGCCAGCAGCTTAGCCGGGACAGCGGCGAACACTGAAGCTTTCTTT. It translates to CASSLAGTAANTEAFF.

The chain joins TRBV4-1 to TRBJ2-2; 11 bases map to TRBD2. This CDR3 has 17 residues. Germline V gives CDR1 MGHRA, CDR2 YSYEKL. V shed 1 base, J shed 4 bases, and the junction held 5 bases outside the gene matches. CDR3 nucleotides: TGCGCCAGCAGCCAAGTTCCAGGGACTAGCGGCACCGGGGAGCTGTTTTTT. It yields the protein CASSQVPGTSGTGELFF.

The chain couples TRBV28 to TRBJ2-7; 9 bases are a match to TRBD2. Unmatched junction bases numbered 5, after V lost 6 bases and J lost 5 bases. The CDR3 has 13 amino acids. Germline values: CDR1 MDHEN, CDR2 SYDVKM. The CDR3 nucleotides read TGTGCCAGCAGGAATAGCGGGAGCAACGAGCAGTACTTC. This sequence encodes CASRNSGSNEQYF. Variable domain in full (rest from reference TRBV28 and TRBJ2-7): DVKVTQSSRYLVKRTGEKVFLECVQDMDHENMFWYRQDPGLGLRLIYFSYDVKMKEKGDIPEGYSVSREKKERFSLILESASTNQTSMYLCASRNSGSNEQYFGPGTRLTVT.

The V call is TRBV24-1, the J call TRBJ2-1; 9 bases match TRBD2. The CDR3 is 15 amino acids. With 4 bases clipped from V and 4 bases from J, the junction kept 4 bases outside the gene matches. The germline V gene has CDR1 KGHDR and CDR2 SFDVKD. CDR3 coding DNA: TGTGCCACCAGTGAAAAGACTAGCGGATACAATGAGCAGTTCTTC. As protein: CATSEKTSGYNEQFF.

The CDR3 here is CASKNRRLTEAFF. For the CDR3, the DNA is TGTGCCAGCAAGAATCGCAGGTTAACTGAAGCTTTCTTT. This sequence joins TRBV27 and TRBJ1-1, with D unresolved. CDR1 MNHEY and CDR2 SMNVEV come from the germline V gene (reference sequence). The V end lost 7 bases, the J end lost 5 bases, and 14 bases lay between the germline ends. The CDR3 runs to 13 residues.

The CDR3 reads CASSPRQISPPYGYTF. The CDR3 DNA sequence: TGTGCCAGCAGTCCGCGACAGATTTCTCCTCCCTATGGCTACACCTTC. V usage is TRBV28 and J usage is TRBJ1-2; D possibly corresponds to TRBD1 (5 bases). The CDR3 totals 16 residues. Germline V gives CDR1 MDHEN, CDR2 SYDVKM. V lost 5 bases and J lost 4, with 20 bases in between.

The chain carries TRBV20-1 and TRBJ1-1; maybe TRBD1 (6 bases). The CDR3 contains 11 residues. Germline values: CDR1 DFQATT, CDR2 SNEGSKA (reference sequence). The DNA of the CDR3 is TGCAGAACAGGGCGAGGGACTGAAGCTTTCTTT. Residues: CRTGRGTEAFF.

CDR3 DNA sequence: TGTGCCAGCAGCCCTGGACAGGGGGGAGAGACCCAGTACTTC. This encodes CASSPGQGGETQYF. The chain carries TRBV11-2 and TRBJ2-5; 10 bases map to TRBD1. The trim removed 5 bases at V and 4 bases at J, leaving 4 bases unmatched. Germline V gene lookup returns CDR1 SGHAT and CDR2 FQNNGV. This CDR3 has 14 amino acids. The entire variable domain, with the rest obtained from reference TRBV11-2 and TRBJ2-5, is as follows: EAGVAQSPRYKIIEKRQSVAFWCNPISGHATLYWYQQILGQGPKLLIQFQNNGVVDDSQLPKDRFSAERLKGVDSTLKIQPAKLEDSAVYLCASSPGQGGETQYFGPGTRLLVL.

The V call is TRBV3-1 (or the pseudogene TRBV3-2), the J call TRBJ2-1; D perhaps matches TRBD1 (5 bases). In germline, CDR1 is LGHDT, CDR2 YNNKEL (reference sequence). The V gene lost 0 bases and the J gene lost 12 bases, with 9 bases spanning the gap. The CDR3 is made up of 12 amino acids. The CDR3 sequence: CASSQDLRGQFF. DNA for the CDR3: TGTGCCAGCAGCCAAGACCTAAGGGGGCAGTTCTTC.

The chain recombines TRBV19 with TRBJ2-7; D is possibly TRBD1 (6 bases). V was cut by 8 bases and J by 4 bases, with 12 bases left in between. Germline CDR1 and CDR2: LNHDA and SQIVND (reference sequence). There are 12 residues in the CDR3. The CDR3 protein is CASGGTGYEQYF. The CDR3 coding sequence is TGTGCCAGTGGGGGCACCGGTTACGAGCAGTACTTC.

The CDR3 loop is CASSLDSGGNTIYF. For the CDR3, the DNA is TGCGCCAGCAGCCTGGACAGTGGGGGAAACACCATATATTTT. The chain employs TRBV5-1 and TRBJ1-3; TRBD1 is a possible D gene (6 bases). This CDR3 has 14 amino acids. V lost 4 bases and J 4 bases, leaving 12 bases between the germline ends. The germline V gene encodes CDR1 SGHRS and CDR2 YFSETQ.

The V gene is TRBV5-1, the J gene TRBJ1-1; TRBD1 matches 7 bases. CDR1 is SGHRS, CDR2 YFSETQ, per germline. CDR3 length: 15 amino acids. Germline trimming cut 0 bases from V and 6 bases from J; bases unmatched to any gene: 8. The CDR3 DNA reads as TGCGCCAGCAGCTTGGGACAGGGTGTATTGGCTGAAGCTTTCTTT. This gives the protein CASSLGQGVLAEAFF.

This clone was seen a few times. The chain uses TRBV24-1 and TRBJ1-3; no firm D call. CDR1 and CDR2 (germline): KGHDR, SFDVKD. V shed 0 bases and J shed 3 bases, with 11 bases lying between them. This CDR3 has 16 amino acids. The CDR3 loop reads CATSDLRRSSGNTIYF. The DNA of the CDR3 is TGTGCCACCAGTGATTTGCGCAGGTCCAGTGGAAACACCATATATTTT.